A selection of T cell receptor beta chains follows, all from one sample in a study of control samples from healthy donors and cancer patients. Here immunoSEQ multiplex PCR was the method, and the copy in TCRdb shows in-frame clones only, minus some. Found here are tens of thousands of clones, 80% to 95% of them singletons; the top ten hold approximately 1.5%. The sequencing input was blood. These receptor sequences come from a woman aged 30 to 39 in good health. CDR3s leave out the opening cysteine and the closing phenylalanine or tryptophan. The order of the fields is V gene, D gene, clone size, CDR3 protein. A D gene is named only where the DNA matches it firmly. Size is omitted from some rows. Given values are once, few, many or a class for expanded clones.

TRBV30 | . | . | AWRIGPIYGYT
TRBV19 | . | once | ASSKRGSYEQY
TRBV13 | TRBD1 | few | ASRSTGYETEQF
TRBV28 | . | . | ASSLLDSEAF
TRBV29-1 | . | few | SVVLAGDANTGELF
TRBV19 | . | . | ASTPRQINTEAF
TRBV7-2 | . | . | ASSLGLGQY
TRBV23-1 | . | . | ASSPRTRLGNEKLF
TRBV13 | . | . | ASSLRSGANVLT
TRBV6-4 | TRBD1 | . | ASSDGQGASPLH
TRBV5-6 | . | . | ASSINSGSYEQY
TRBV2 | TRBD1 | . | ASSSGTGATNEKLF
TRBV10-2 | . | . | ASRAQETQY
TRBV3-1/TRBV3-2 | . | . | ASSTGPLIEAF
TRBV24-1 | TRBD1 | . | ATSGTGASSFNQPQH
TRBV28 | TRBD1 | . | ASSPGQGDSPLH
TRBV28 | . | few | ASSEEGVEQY
TRBV4-1 | TRBD1 | . | ASSPRTGAPETQY
TRBV27 | TRBD1 | . | ASSQGQLNTEAF
TRBV7-2 | TRBD2 | . | ASSLPERDITYEQY
TRBV6-5 | . | . | ASSGLSSYNEQF
TRBV5-1 | TRBD2 | . | ASSSRSRSGRVDEQF
TRBV25-1 | . | . | ASSEYLGKGRPDEQF
TRBV7-9 | . | once | ASSSPRVGGTDTQY
TRBV10-3 | . | . | AIRPTTWGGVIYGYT
TRBV13 | TRBD1 | few | ASSSQGRAKNIQY
TRBV28 | TRBD1 | . | ASSDRVKETQY
TRBV28 | TRBD1 | once | ASFPQDRGHEQY
TRBV6-4 | TRBD1 | . | ASSRDSLNTEAF
TRBV5-6 | TRBD1 | . | ASRLGQGGLGEQF